This entry lists 12 T cell receptor beta chains sequenced from one sample in a study of blood T cells in healthy people across ages. Through a sample-barcoded 5' primer and a J-beta primer mix, a second PCR was run for roughly 7 to 11 cycles. TCRdb fed the 5' RACE reads into MiXCR, producing one record per CDR3 protein. This sample has 980,000 or so distinct CDR3 sequences, with around 48% found just once. Sequencing was carried out using blood. These receptors came from a man in his thirties or forties in good health.

CDR3 coding DNA: TGTGCCAGCAGTGAATGGGGACAGGGATGGGGCCAAGAGACCCAGTACTTC. It yields the protein CASSEWGQGWGQETQYF. This chain connects TRBV6-1 to TRBJ2-5; 9 positions match TRBD1. Germline trimming cut 2 bases from V and 1 base from J; bases unmatched to any gene: 8. Germline lookup yields CDR1 MNHNS and CDR2 SASEGT. The CDR3 spans 17 residues.

The table lists this clonotype with many counts. CDR3 sequence (DNA): TGTGCCAGCAGTCGTCCCGAGGGAATGGATACGCAGTATTTT. As protein: CASSRPEGMDTQYF. This chain connects TRBV6-2 or TRBV6-3 to TRBJ2-3, with D maybe TRBD2 (5 bases). The CDR3 totals 14 residues. The germline V and J ends were trimmed by 5 bases and 6 bases, with 15 bases remaining between them. Looked up from germline, CDR1 is MNHEY and CDR2 is SVGEGT.

There are a few counts of this clonotype. J is TRBJ1-4 and V is TRBV5-1, with 10 bases that match TRBD1. The V segment lost 2 bases and the J segment 6 bases; nucleotides outside the gene matches: 4. The CDR3 contains 15 residues. Germline assignment: CDR1 SGHRS and CDR2 YFSETQ. CDR3 sequence reads: CASSFVDRGDEKLFF. The CDR3 bases are TGCGCCAGCAGCTTTGTGGACAGGGGGGATGAAAAACTGTTTTTT.

This chain links TRBV7-2 with TRBJ2-7; D assignment may be TRBD1 or TRBD2 (5 bases each). The CDR3 has 16 residues. Germline V gives CDR1 SGHTA, CDR2 FQGNSA. The germline V and J ends were trimmed by 0 bases and 5 bases, with 17 bases remaining between them. The DNA of the CDR3 is TGTGCCAGCAGCTTAGCAGCGTGGGGGACCCAGAACGAGCAGTACTTC. Translated, it gives CASSLAAWGTQNEQYF.

The rearrangement uses TRBV9 and TRBJ2-5; TRBD1 might be the D (5 bases). The V gene's germline CDR1 is SGDLS and CDR2 YYNGEE. The CDR3 covers 15 residues. V was shortened by 0 bases and J by 1 base, with 10 bases between the two germline ends. CDR3 DNA: TGTGCCAGCAGCGTAGCGTCCCAGGGCCAAGAGACCCAGTACTTC. It translates to CASSVASQGQETQYF.

The V call is TRBV15, the J call TRBJ2-3; 8 nucleotides line up with TRBD1. Trimming removed 2 bases from V and 5 bases from J; junction bases left unmatched: 9. CDR3 length: 16 residues. Germline lookup yields CDR1 LNHNV and CDR2 YYDKDF (reference sequence). The CDR3 region has the DNA TGTGCCACCAGCAGACCCTACGGACAGGGAAAAGATACGCAGTATTTT. Translating gives CATSRPYGQGKDTQYF.

In its sample, this clonotype was seen once. V and J are TRBV10-3 and TRBJ2-1; the D gene is possibly TRBD1 (6 bases). Germline V CDR1 and CDR2: ENHRY, SYGVKD. Trimming shortened V by 6 bases and J by 0 bases, and 12 bases separated the two germline ends. This CDR3 has 15 residues. CDR3 coding DNA: TGTGCCATCAGCGTTACAGGGAGCTCCTACAATGAGCAGTTCTTC. Protein product: CAISVTGSSYNEQFF.

The chain carries TRBV27 and TRBJ2-1, with TRBD1 matching 11 bases. CDR3 size: 14 residues. From germline, CDR1 is MNHEY and CDR2 SMNVEV (reference sequence). J gave up 9 bases and V 6 bases, and 7 bases lay outside the gene matches. The CDR3 here is CASRRTGGLVEQFF. Here the CDR3 DNA reads TGTGCCAGCAGACGGACAGGGGGCTTGGTTGAGCAGTTCTTC.

This clonotype turned up a few times. The rearrangement links TRBV27 to TRBJ2-3; D not certain. CDR1 and CDR2 (germline): MNHEY, SMNVEV (reference sequence). The CDR3 extends over 12 amino acids. V lost 5 bases and J lost 5, with 8 bases in between. The CDR3: CASSGVLDTQYF. The CDR3, as DNA: TGTGCCAGCAGTGGGGTCTTAGATACGCAGTATTTT.

This clonotype came up a few times. The rearrangement uses TRBV27 and TRBJ2-7, with 10 bases lining up with TRBD2. Germline CDR1 MNHEY, CDR2 SMNVEV (reference sequence). Trimming cost V 3 bases and J 4 bases; bases outside gene matches: 6. The CDR3 runs 15 residues. CDR3 protein: CASSFQRGGLYEQYF. The CDR3 DNA is TGTGCCAGCAGTTTCCAGCGGGGGGGCCTTTACGAGCAGTACTTC.

The CDR3 region is CASRLRVGGYEQYF. The DNA of the CDR3 is TGTGCCAGCAGACTAAGAGTTGGGGGGTACGAGCAGTACTTC. The rearrangement uses TRBV6-5 and TRBJ2-7; D may be TRBD2 (6 bases). The germline gives CDR1 MNHEY, CDR2 SVGAGI. V lost 6 bases to trimming and J lost 4 bases, with 16 bases between them. The CDR3 extends over 14 amino acids.

This clonotype occurred a few times. The gene calls are TRBV4-1 and TRBJ2-5, with D possibly being TRBD1 (6 bases). Germline CDR1 reads MGHRA; CDR2 reads YSYEKL. V dropped 0 bases and J dropped 2 bases, with 10 bases sitting between them. This CDR3 has 15 residues. The DNA for the CDR3 is TGCGCCAGCAGCCAAGATACGGACAGTCAAGAGACCCAGTACTTC. As protein: CASSQDTDSQETQYF.